A single T cell receptor beta chain is shown here with its context. Trimming shortened V by 7 bases and J by 5 bases, and 14 bases separated the two germline ends. CDR1 and CDR2 from the germline V gene are MDHEN and SYDVKM. The CDR3 extends over 14 amino acids. Using a J-beta primer mix together with a sample-barcoded 5' primer, a second PCR was run for roughly 6 to 11 cycles. TCRdb passed the 5' RACE reads through MiXCR, listing each CDR3 protein once. The data contain roughly 1.9 million distinct CDR3 sequences, around 40% of them singletons. The sample is drawn from a study of blood T cells in healthy people across ages. Study-level information: Per two T cells, template switching captured roughly one barcoded beta molecule.

The receptor was isolated from a human donor in good health. Sequencing was carried out using blood. The genes are TRBV28 and TRBJ1-4; TRBD1 is a possible D gene (6 bases). Here the CDR3 reads CASNWTASNEKLFF. The CDR3 DNA reads as TGTGCCAGCAATTGGACAGCGTCGAATGAAAAACTGTTTTTT.